The sequence of this TCR beta chain was determined in a study of control samples from healthy donors and cancer patients. CDR1 is SGDLS and CDR2 is YYNGEE in the germline V gene. The CDR3 consists of 17 residues. The V and J ends lost 2 bases and 4 bases respectively, with 19 bases between them. The data were produced by immunoSEQ multiplex PCR, yet TCRdb's version contains in-frame clones alone and is incomplete. The table records some 190,000 clones, over 80% of them present only once. The chain joins TRBV9 to TRBJ2-1; the D gene could be TRBD1 or TRBD2 (7 bases each). The sequencing sample was made of blood. The TCR sequence derives from a man aged 30 to 45 in good health. This chain's CDR3 is CASSVATGQREYNEQFF. The CDR3, as DNA: TGTGCCAGCAGCGTCGCAACGGGACAGCGGGAATACAATGAGCAGTTCTTC.